This entry lists 12 T cell receptor beta chains sequenced from one sample in a study of T cell changes during pregnancy in multiple sclerosis. Sequencing was performed with immunoSEQ multiplex PCR; in TCRdb, only in-frame clones are kept and a portion is missing. The sample holds some 97,000 clones; 90% to 95% are singletons and the top ten take 1% to 1.5%. The sample was peripheral blood, taken in the second trimester of pregnancy. All receptors derive from a female donor with multiple sclerosis, enrolled in a pregnancy study.

V usage is TRBV27 and J usage is TRBJ2-2; weak D call: TRBD2 (5 bases). The CDR3 consists of 15 residues. V lost 2 bases and J lost 6, with 13 bases in between. Per the germline V gene, CDR1 is MNHEY and CDR2 is SMNVEV (reference sequence). CDR3 in amino acids: CASSLESGAAGELFF. CDR3 DNA: TGTGCCAGCAGTTTAGAGAGCGGAGCCGCCGGGGAGCTGTTTTTT.

The V call is TRBV6-5, the J call TRBJ1-5; D may be TRBD1 (6 bases). Germline V CDR1 and CDR2: MNHEY, SVGAGI. CDR3 length: 14 residues. V was clipped by 5 bases and J by 6 bases, with 14 bases between them. DNA of the CDR3: TGTGCCAGCAGTCCGTTGACAGGACGTCAGCCCCAGCATTTT. As protein: CASSPLTGRQPQHF.

This clone was recorded only once. The rearrangement links TRBV6-1 to TRBJ2-1, with TRBD2 as a possible D gene (5 bases). The germline V and J ends were trimmed by 1 base and 7 bases, with 14 bases remaining between them. This CDR3 is 15 amino acids long. CDR1 and CDR2 from the germline V gene are MNHNS and SASEGT. DNA for the CDR3: TGTGCCAGCAGTGAAGGGCCCTCTCCGGGGAATGAGCAGTTCTTC. Amino acids: CASSEGPSPGNEQFF.

This chain connects TRBV11-2 to TRBJ1-5; TRBD1 aligns across 10 bases. Per the germline V gene, CDR1 is SGHAT and CDR2 is FQNNGV. The CDR3 length is 16 residues. Trimming cost V 5 bases and J 0 bases; bases outside gene matches: 4. The CDR3 sequence is CASSAGTGDSNQPQHF. The CDR3 DNA is TGTGCCAGCAGCGCGGGGACAGGGGATAGCAATCAGCCCCAGCATTTT.

V is TRBV6-6 and J is TRBJ2-7, with D possibly TRBD2 on 5 matching bases. Trimming pared 1 base from V and 4 bases from J, leaving 11 bases between. Germline values: CDR1 MNHNY, CDR2 SVGAGI (reference sequence). There are 14 residues in the CDR3. The CDR3, as DNA: TGTGCCAGCAGTTACTATAGCCGGGAATACGAGCAGTACTTC. As protein: CASSYYSREYEQYF.

The sample holds one count of this clone. This sequence joins TRBV18 and TRBJ2-5, with D possibly matching TRBD2 (7 bases). Trimming cost V 3 bases and J 5 bases, with 13 bases left between them. CDR3 length: 14 residues. CDR1 and CDR2 (germline): KGHSH, LQKENI. The CDR3 is CASSPLGGRETQYF. The CDR3 bases are TGTGCCAGCTCACCGCTCGGGGGGCGCGAGACCCAGTACTTC.

The chain recombines TRBV7-8 with TRBJ2-1, with TRBD2 identical over 8 bases. V shed 5 bases and J 2 bases; nucleotides not matched to a gene: 17. The CDR3 totals 19 residues. Germline V gives CDR1 SGHVS, CDR2 FQNEAQ. The CDR3 DNA reads TGTGCCAGCAGCCTCCAAGGGGCTAGCGGGCGCCGTCCCTACAATGAGCAGTTCTTC. Translated: CASSLQGASGRRPYNEQFF.

The gene calls are TRBV11-2 and TRBJ1-5; D unresolved. Germline V gives CDR1 SGHAT, CDR2 FQNNGV. V lost 0 bases and J 8 bases, leaving 8 bases between the germline ends. The CDR3 sequence is 13 residues long. The CDR3 is CASSLDSGEPQHF. The CDR3 DNA sequence: TGTGCCAGCAGCTTAGACAGCGGTGAGCCCCAGCATTTT.

This chain uses TRBV7-3 with TRBJ2-1; possibly TRBD2 for D (6 bases). This CDR3 has 14 amino acids. Looked up from germline, CDR1 is SGHTA and CDR2 is FQGTGA. Trimming removed 5 bases from V and 10 bases from J, with 18 bases in between. This CDR3 is CASSPSLAPGEQFF. CDR3 coding DNA: TGTGCCAGCAGCCCCTCACTAGCCCCAGGGGAGCAGTTCTTC.

The chain links TRBV4-1 to TRBJ2-7; 9 bases are shared with TRBD2. Germline CDR1 and CDR2: MGHRA and YSYEKL. J was trimmed by 2 bases and V by 0 bases; bases with no gene match: 5. This CDR3 is built from 16 residues. The CDR3 region has the DNA TGCGCCAGCAGCCAAGATGGGTTAGCGGGGGCCTACGAGCAGTACTTC. As protein: CASSQDGLAGAYEQYF.

A few counts support this clone. The chain carries TRBV7-9 and TRBJ2-5; the D gene is possibly TRBD2 (5 bases). Germline V gene lookup returns CDR1 SEHNR and CDR2 FQNEAQ (reference sequence). CDR3 length: 11 residues. Trimming left V 9 bases short and J 4 bases short, with 9 bases between. The DNA of the CDR3 is TGTGCCAGTGGGAGCTCAGAGACCCAGTACTTC. Its protein is CASGSSETQYF.

The chain has TRBV30 and TRBJ2-7, with D possibly matching TRBD1 (6 bases). The CDR3 consists of 14 residues. Germline V gene sequence: CDR1 GTSNPN, CDR2 SVGIG (reference sequence). Trimming stripped 2 bases from V and 5 bases from J, with 16 bases between. The CDR3 protein is CAWSYRTGQDEQYF. DNA for the CDR3: TGTGCCTGGAGTTATCGAACAGGGCAGGACGAGCAGTACTTC.